Listed below are T cell receptor beta chains from one sample, sequenced in a study of CD8 T cell repertoires and HIV-1 epitope variants. Generated by immunoSEQ multiplex PCR, the TCRdb table keeps only in-frame clones and is missing some. The repertoire consists of 6,000 or so clones, with under 70% occurring once and the leading ten covering 35% to 45%. No cognate antigen is known for these TCRs. The sample was cultured CD8+ T cells derived from PBMCs. These receptors came from a male donor with HIV. CDR3s include the opening cysteine and the closing phenylalanine or tryptophan. Fields, in order: J gene, V gene, D gene, clone size, CDR3 protein, CDR3 DNA. D genes are given only for firm matches. The size field is filled for only some rows; it gives once, few, many or a size class.

J: TRBJ2-1; V: TRBV4-1; D: NA; size: NA; CDR3: CASSRIGDYNEQFF; DNA: TGCGCCAGCAGCCGTATAGGCGATTACAATGAGCAGTTCTTC
J: TRBJ2-3; V: TRBV29-1; D: TRBD1; size: NA; CDR3: CSVLQGSTDTQYF; DNA: TGCAGCGTTCTACAGGGGAGCACAGATACGCAGTATTTT
J: TRBJ2-3; V: TRBV28; D: NA; size: NA; CDR3: CASSLEGTDSFTDTQYF; DNA: TGTGCCAGCAGTTTGGAGGGGACAGACTCATTCACAGATACGCAGTATTTT
J: TRBJ1-5; V: TRBV28; D: NA; size: NA; CDR3: CASSPRGSNQPQHF; DNA: TGTGCCAGCAGTCCAAGGGGGAGCAATCAGCCCCAGCATTTT
J: TRBJ2-1; V: TRBV7-2; D: TRBD2; size: NA; CDR3: CASSLELAGANEQFF; DNA: TGTGCCAGCAGCTTAGAATTAGCGGGGGCCAATGAGCAGTTCTTC
J: TRBJ1-1; V: TRBV6-6; D: TRBD1; size: NA; CDR3: CASSSYRGGTEAFF; DNA: TGTGCCAGCAGTTCATACAGGGGGGGCACTGAAGCTTTCTTT
J: TRBJ2-3; V: TRBV9; D: NA; size: NA; CDR3: CASSVVGQALMGDTQYF; DNA: TGTGCCAGCAGCGTAGTCGGCCAAGCCCTCATGGGAGATACGCAGTATTTT
J: TRBJ2-7; V: TRBV28; D: TRBD2; size: NA; CDR3: CASTEGLAGTYEQYF; DNA: TGTGCCAGCACCGAAGGACTAGCGGGTACTTACGAGCAGTACTTC
J: TRBJ1-1; V: TRBV6-5; D: NA; size: NA; CDR3: CASSYSTDTGEAFF; DNA: TGTGCCAGCAGTTACTCGACTGACACGGGAGAAGCTTTCTTT
J: TRBJ1-2; V: TRBV6-1; D: NA; size: large; CDR3: CASSELPQDLDYGYTF; DNA: TGTGCCAGCAGTGAACTTCCACAAGACCTAGACTATGGCTACACCTTC